These T cell receptor beta chains were read from a single sample in a study of blood T cells in healthy people across ages. In TCRdb, the 5' RACE reads were re-called with MiXCR into one record per CDR3 protein. The sample consists of 910,000 or so distinct CDR3 sequences, just over 50% of them appearing once. The material sequenced was blood. The origin of the receptors is a woman aged 55-70 years in good health. Both conserved end residues are part of each CDR3. A D gene is named only where the DNA matches it firmly. Only part of the rows carry a size: once, few, many, or a class if the clone is expanded.

V gene	clone size	CDR3 length	J gene	D gene	CDR3 DNA	CDR3 protein
TRBV5-1	-	17	TRBJ2-7	-	TGCGCCAGCAGCTTGGGTGCACAGGGTTTCGAGACCTACGAGCAGTACTTC	CASSLGAQGFETYEQYF
TRBV7-2	-	13	TRBJ2-7	-	TGTGCCAGCAGTAACCCTAGCGACTACGAGCAGTACTTC	CASSNPSDYEQYF
TRBV4-3	few	15	TRBJ1-2	-	TGCGCCAGCAGCCGCGGACACATGTCGGCTTATGGCTACACCTTC	CASSRGHMSAYGYTF
TRBV5-1	-	18	TRBJ2-1	TRBD2	TGCGCCAGCAGCTGGAAACGGACTAGCGTGAGCCCTGTCGCTGAGCAGTTCTTC	CASSWKRTSVSPVAEQFF
TRBV5-4	-	15	TRBJ1-4	-	TGTGCCAGCAGCGCCATGGGGTCAACTAATGAAAAACTGTTTTTT	CASSAMGSTNEKLFF
TRBV6-2/TRBV6-3	few	12	TRBJ2-1	-	TGTGCCAGCGGGACAAAGGGTAATGAGCAGTTCTTC	CASGTKGNEQFF
TRBV20-1	-	14	TRBJ2-7	TRBD1	TGCAGTGCTAGGGGGGACAGTTTTTTTTACGAGCAGTACTTC	CSARGDSFFYEQYF
TRBV4-1	few	13	TRBJ1-1	TRBD1	TGCGCCAGCAGCCTCATTCAGGGGGAGACAACTTTCTTT	CASSLIQGETTFF
TRBV7-2	few	14	TRBJ2-3	TRBD2	TGTGCCAGCAGCTTAACTAGCGGGGGGGATACGCAGTATTTT	CASSLTSGGDTQYF
TRBV6-6	-	15	TRBJ2-7	TRBD2	TGTGCCAGTAGTTACTCCAGGACTAGCGCAAACGAGCAGTACTTC	CASSYSRTSANEQYF
TRBV7-6	few	17	TRBJ2-5	TRBD2	TGTGCCAGCAGCCGCCGCCGACTAGCGGGAGGGGAAGAGACCCAGTACTTC	CASSRRRLAGGEETQYF
TRBV28	few	16	TRBJ2-1	TRBD2	TGTGCCAGCAGGCCCCGTAGCGGGAGGGCCTTCAGTGAGCAGTTCTTC	CASRPRSGRAFSEQFF
TRBV7-8	-	17	TRBJ2-7	-	TGTGCCAGCAGCTTAGCGGCCACTAAAAAACTTTCCTACGAGCAGTACTTC	CASSLAATKKLSYEQYF
TRBV9	-	14	TRBJ2-5	-	TGTGCCAGCAGTCGTTTTCAGGGAGGAGAGACCCAGTACTTC	CASSRFQGGETQYF
TRBV7-2	-	14	TRBJ1-1	-	TGTGCCAGCAGCTTAGAAGGCCAAGGAGCTGAAGCTTTCTTT	CASSLEGQGAEAFF
TRBV13	-	14	TRBJ1-4	-	TGTGCCAGCAGCCTTCAGGCGTTCGGTGAAAAACTGTTTTTT	CASSLQAFGEKLFF
TRBV6-5	-	16	TRBJ2-3	TRBD2	TGTGCCAGCACCTCGACTAGCTCGGACGGGACAGATACGCAGTATTTT	CASTSTSSDGTDTQYF
TRBV29-1	-	17	TRBJ2-1	-	TGCAGCGTTGAAGATCGTTTGGAGGGTATCTCTCTCAATGAGCAGTTCTTC	CSVEDRLEGISLNEQFF
TRBV7-7	few	15	TRBJ2-3	-	TGTGCCAGCAGCCCCGCGGGACATACCACAGATACGCAGTATTTT	CASSPAGHTTDTQYF
TRBV18	-	13	TRBJ1-4	TRBD1	TGTGCCAGCTCACTGGACAGGTGGGAAAAACTGTTTTTT	CASSLDRWEKLFF
TRBV6-5	-	13	TRBJ2-3	-	TGTGCCAGCAGTTCGCCTAGAGGAGATACGCAGTATTTT	CASSSPRGDTQYF
TRBV2	-	15	TRBJ2-3	-	TGTGCCAGCAGTGAATTAAGGGGACTCACAGATACGCAGTATTTT	CASSELRGLTDTQYF
TRBV25-1	-	16	TRBJ2-7	TRBD2	TGTGCCAGCAGTGACGGAGCTGGACTAGTCTCCCTCGAGCAGTACTTC	CASSDGAGLVSLEQYF
TRBV20-1	-	15	TRBJ1-4	TRBD1	TGCAGTGCTTCTACAGGGGGCTCTTCGTTTGAAAAACTGTTTTTT	CSASTGGSSFEKLFF
TRBV7-9	-	20	TRBJ2-4	TRBD2	TGTTCCAGCAGCCCGGGGACTAGCGGGAGTGGAGTGTACGCCAAAAACATTCAGTACTTC	CSSSPGTSGSGVYAKNIQYF
TRBV5-4	-	14	TRBJ1-2	TRBD1	TGTGCCAGCAGAAGCTCGGGACAGGGACGTGGCTACACCTTC	CASRSSGQGRGYTF
TRBV5-1	few	14	TRBJ1-5	-	TGTGCCAGCAGCTTAAATGGGGGGAATCAGCCCCAGCATTTT	CASSLNGGNQPQHF
TRBV7-9	once	15	TRBJ1-1	TRBD1	TGTGCCAGCAGGGAGACAGGGTCGATGAACACTGAAGCTTTCTTT	CASRETGSMNTEAFF
TRBV20-1	-	15	TRBJ2-7	TRBD1	TGCAGTGCTAGTTTACTACTCCAGGCAGGGGGCGAGCAGTACTTC	CSASLLLQAGGEQYF
TRBV29-1	few	12	TRBJ2-5	-	TGCAGCGACCAACAGGGTGGGGAGACCCAGTACTTC	CSDQQGGETQYF
TRBV4-1	-	15	TRBJ1-5	-	TGCGCCAGCAGCCAAGATAGGGGGGGTGATCAGCCCCAGCATTTT	CASSQDRGGDQPQHF
TRBV20-1	-	14	TRBJ2-3	-	TGCAGTGCTGCCCCCGCGGGAAACACAGATACGCAGTATTTT	CSAAPAGNTDTQYF
TRBV20-1	-	12	TRBJ2-4	-	TGCAGTGCTAGAGATCTGGGGGCTAAGCAGTACTTC	CSARDLGAKQYF
TRBV29-1	-	13	TRBJ2-1	-	TGCAGCGTTGCCTTCCACCTGGACAATGAGCAGTTCTTC	CSVAFHLDNEQFF
TRBV18	few	15	TRBJ2-3	TRBD1	TGTGCCAGCTCACCACTCAGGGGGCTAGCGGATACGCAGTATTTT	CASSPLRGLADTQYF
TRBV7-2	-	15	TRBJ2-7	TRBD1	TGTGCCAGCAGCTCAGGGGCAGGGGGCGGAAACGAGCAGTACTTC	CASSSGAGGGNEQYF
TRBV7-8	-	16	TRBJ2-7	-	TGTGCCAGCAGCTTAACCAGCCGGGACATCTCCTACGAGCAGTACTTC	CASSLTSRDISYEQYF
TRBV11-2	-	15	TRBJ2-1	-	TGTGCCAGCAGCCAAGACCCCGTCTCGAGCAATGAGCAGTTCTTC	CASSQDPVSSNEQFF
TRBV6-1	-	14	TRBJ2-3	-	TGTGCCAGCAGGGTGGGGCCAGTCACAGATACGCAGTATTTT	CASRVGPVTDTQYF
TRBV14	once	16	TRBJ2-1	-	TGTGCCAGCAGCCATTTATTAGGGACTGAGTACAATGAGCAGTTCTTC	CASSHLLGTEYNEQFF
TRBV6-2/TRBV6-3	-	15	TRBJ2-5	TRBD2	TGTGCCAGCAGGGAGGGACTAGGACTTCAAGAGACCCAGTACTTC	CASREGLGLQETQYF
TRBV4-2	-	15	TRBJ1-4	-	TGTGCCAGCAGCCAAGATCCCACAGTGAATGAAAAACTGTTTTTT	CASSQDPTVNEKLFF
TRBV27	-	11	TRBJ2-7	-	TGTGCCATCCACCAGGGCAACGAGCAGTACTTC	CAIHQGNEQYF
TRBV7-9	few	16	TRBJ2-3	-	TGTGCCAGCAGCTTATGGGCGGACTCGGGGGCAGATACGCAGTATTTT	CASSLWADSGADTQYF
TRBV29-1	-	13	TRBJ2-5	-	TGCAGCGTACGAAGGGGCGTCCAAGAGACCCAGTACTTC	CSVRRGVQETQYF
TRBV12-3/TRBV12-4	once	17	TRBJ2-1	TRBD2	TGTGCCAGCAGTCACTTCGGGACTAGCGGGAGTATTGATGAGCAGTTCTTC	CASSHFGTSGSIDEQFF
TRBV6-2/TRBV6-3	-	14	TRBJ2-6	TRBD2	TGTGCCACCCGGGGGGACTCTGGGGCCGACGTCCTGACTTTC	CATRGDSGADVLTF